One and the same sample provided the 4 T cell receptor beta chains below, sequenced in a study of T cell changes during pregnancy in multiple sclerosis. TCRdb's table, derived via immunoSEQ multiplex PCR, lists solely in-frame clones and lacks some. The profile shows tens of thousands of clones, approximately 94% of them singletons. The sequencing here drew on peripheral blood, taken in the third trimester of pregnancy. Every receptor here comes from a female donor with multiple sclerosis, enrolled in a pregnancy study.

The chain's CDR3 is CAISEGNRGTGYTF. The CDR3 DNA reads TGTGCCATCAGTGAGGGAAACAGGGGGACCGGCTACACCTTC. V gene TRBV10-3 combines with J gene TRBJ1-2; 8 bases map to TRBD1. V dropped 2 bases and J dropped 8; count of bases not matched to a gene: 7. Germline-derived CDR1 and CDR2 are ENHRY and SYGVKD. The CDR3 is 14 amino acids.

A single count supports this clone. In DNA form, the CDR3 reads TGCGCCAGCACCGGGGGAGGGCCCACAGATACGCAGTATTTT. Its translation is CASTGGGPTDTQYF. The V gene is TRBV5-1, the J gene TRBJ2-3, with 7 positions matching TRBD2. Losses at the gene ends were 6 bases for V and 2 bases for J; bases not matched to a gene: 6. CDR3 size: 14 residues. Looked up from germline, CDR1 is SGHRS and CDR2 is YFSETQ.

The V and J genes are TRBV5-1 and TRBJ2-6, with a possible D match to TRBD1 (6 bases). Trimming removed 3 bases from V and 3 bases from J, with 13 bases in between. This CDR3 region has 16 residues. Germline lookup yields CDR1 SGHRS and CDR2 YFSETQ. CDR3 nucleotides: TGCGCCAGCAGCTCATCAACAGGGTTTGGGGCCAACGTCCTGACTTTC. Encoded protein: CASSSSTGFGANVLTF. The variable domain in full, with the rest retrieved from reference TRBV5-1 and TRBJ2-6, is KAGVTQTPRYLIKTRGQQVTLSCSPISGHRSVSWYQQTPGQGLQFLFEYFSETQRNKGNFPGRFSGRQFSNSRSEMNVSTLELGDSALYLCASSSSTGFGANVLTFGAGSRLTVL.

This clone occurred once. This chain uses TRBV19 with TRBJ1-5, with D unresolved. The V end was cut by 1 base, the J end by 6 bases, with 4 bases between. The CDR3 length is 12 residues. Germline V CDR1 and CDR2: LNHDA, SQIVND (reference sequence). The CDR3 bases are TGTGCCAGTAGTATAGCGAGTCAGCCCCAGCATTTT. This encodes CASSIASQPQHF.